The present entry profiles one T cell receptor beta chain with its context. The protocol was immunoSEQ multiplex PCR, while the TCRdb copy is restricted to in-frame clones and leaves out a portion. The table records almost 400,000 clones, more than 75% of them present only once. This sample stems from a study of blood T cell repertoires in COVID-19. The ends were cut back, 5 bases at V and 0 bases at J, with 5 bases in the middle. Germline V gene lookup returns CDR1 SGHTA and CDR2 FQGNSA. The CDR3 runs to 12 residues. V gene TRBV7-2 combines with J gene TRBJ2-7; D gene unclear. The receptor was isolated from an older woman with COVID-19, enrolled during active disease. The sample was peripheral blood. The CDR3: CASSPYSYEQYF. For the CDR3, the DNA is TGTGCCAGCAGCCCGTACTCCTACGAGCAGTACTTC. Looking up the rest from reference TRBV7-2 and TRBJ2-7 gives the full variable domain: GAGVSQSPSNKVTEKGKDVELRCDPISGHTALYWYRQSLGQGLEFLIYFQGNSAPDKSGLPSDRFSAERTGGSVSTLTIQRTQQEDSAVYLCASSPYSYEQYFGPGTRLTVT.